This T cell receptor (beta chain) originates from a study of T cell responses to AZD1222 COVID-19 vaccine. Study results and limitations: Mostly white British, mostly female donors; authors suggested clonal diversity may be underestimated.

Concerning this clone: Antigen specificity is unknown.

V gave up 2 bases and J gave up 8 bases, with 13 bases separating them. CDR1 is SGHTA and CDR2 is FQGNSA in the germline V gene. The CDR3 is 14 residues long. Measured with immunoSEQ multiplex PCR; TCRdb has only the in-frame clones, and not every one. Of 53,000 or so clones listed, about four fifths are singletons. This sequence was found in an adult in good health. The V gene is TRBV7-2, the J gene TRBJ2-1; D is undetermined. This specimen consisted of peripheral blood, obtained on day 0 of AZD1222 vaccination. The CDR3 bases are TGTGCCAGCAGCTTAAACGTCCTCAGCGATGAGCAGTTCTTC. This gives the protein CASSLNVLSDEQFF.